This T cell receptor beta chain emerged from a study of T cell clonality in common variable immunodeficiency. Notes on the study in general: Fewer deletions and N-nucleotide insertions were reportedly seen in common variable immunodeficiency TCR beta sequences. CVID patient heterogeneity limited repertoire-clinical complication correlations.

Germline V gene data show CDR1 as SGHDT and CDR2 as YYEEEE. The CDR3 contains 13 residues. Deletions cut 4 bases from V and 3 bases from J, with 10 bases between. Most patients and controls had Caucasian heritage. No CVID subject was ill or on immunomodulatory drugs when sampled. Assay used: immunoSEQ multiplex PCR; TCRdb lists only in-frame clones, some missing. The data show several thousand clones, with none appearing a single time. By sample fraction, this clone is medium-sized. The target antigen is unknown. The read halts 3 residues ahead of the CDR3 end, with the missing end drawn from the germline J gene.

Material for sequencing was peripheral blood mononuclear cells. The receptor's source is a human donor with common variable immunodeficiency. This sequence joins TRBV5-6 and TRBJ1-1; tentative D call: TRBD1 (6 bases). The sequenced part of the CDR3 DNA is TGTGCCAGCAGCCCCGACAGGTACACTGAA. Translated, it gives CASSPDRYTE. The full CDR3 protein is CASSPDRYTEAFF.